The TCR beta chain described here comes from a study of blood T cell repertoires in COVID-19. Whole-study context: Some COVID-19 samples were acute and others convalescent; all came from the United States, Italy and Spain.

CDR1 and CDR2 (germline): MGHRA, YSYEKL. The CDR3 has 16 amino acids. J was trimmed by 0 bases and V by 8 bases; bases with no gene match: 11. Produced via immunoSEQ multiplex PCR; TCRdb's table is partial and in-frame only. The sample holds approximately 110,000 clones, about 88% seen once. V gene TRBV4-1 combines with J gene TRBJ2-3; 7 bases match TRBD2. Sequencing used peripheral blood. The sequence came from a man aged 40-49 years with acute or convalescent COVID-19. This chain's CDR3 is CASRGDGFFSTDTQYF. For the CDR3, the DNA is TGCGCCAGCCGGGGGGACGGTTTCTTTAGCACAGATACGCAGTATTTT.